One and the same sample provided the 8 T cell receptor beta chains below, sequenced in a study of monozygotic twins with cystic fibrosis. The assay was immunoSEQ multiplex PCR, and TCRdb's table has in-frame clones only and misses some. The sample lists about 29,000 clones, 70% to 90% seen once, with around 0.88% in the top ten. Sequenced material: blood. The receptors here all came from a girl aged 2 to 9 with cystic fibrosis.

V and J are TRBV4-2 and TRBJ1-1; D not resolved. The length of the CDR3 is 14 residues. V lost 1 base and J lost 1, with 7 bases in between. Germline V gives CDR1 LGHNA, CDR2 YNFKEQ. Written as DNA, the CDR3 is TGTGCCAGCAGCCAAGCCAGCTGGAACACTGAAGCTTTCTTT. Translated: CASSQASWNTEAFF.

V and J are TRBV4-1 and TRBJ2-7, with 7 bases that match TRBD2. Per germline, CDR1 MGHRA and CDR2 YSYEKL. J was trimmed by 3 bases and V by 0 bases; bases with no gene match: 8. This CDR3 contains 16 residues. The DNA for the CDR3 is TGCGCCAGCAGCCAAGATTTAACTAGCGTACTCTACGAGCAGTACTTC. Translated, it gives CASSQDLTSVLYEQYF.

This chain's CDR3 is CASSLTYKGRLAGNEQFF. Here the CDR3 DNA reads TGTGCCAGCAGCTTAACTTACAAAGGGCGACTAGCAGGAAATGAGCAGTTCTTC. V and J are TRBV7-6 and TRBJ2-1; 7 nucleotides match TRBD2. The CDR3 has 18 amino acids. Germline V gene sequence: CDR1 SGHVS, CDR2 FNYEAQ. The J segment lost 7 bases and the V segment lost 2 bases, leaving 17 bases of the junction unmatched.

The V call is TRBV27, the J call TRBJ2-1; TRBD2 agrees at 12 bases. CDR1 is MNHEY and CDR2 is SMNVEV in the germline V gene (reference sequence). J lost 8 bases, V lost 5 bases, and 7 bases had no gene match. This CDR3 is built from 15 residues. The DNA for the CDR3 is TGTGCCAGCAGTCAACTAGCGGGAGGCTCCCATGAGCAGTTCTTC. This translates into CASSQLAGGSHEQFF.

The J gene is TRBJ1-2, the V gene TRBV19, with D unclear. Germline lookup yields CDR1 LNHDA and CDR2 SQIVND (reference sequence). The V gene lost 2 bases and the J gene lost 8 bases, with 12 bases spanning the gap. The CDR3 runs to 13 residues. As DNA, the CDR3 is TGTGCCAGTAGTATAAGGACCATCGGAGGCTACACCTTC. It encodes CASSIRTIGGYTF.

This sequence joins TRBV7-8 and TRBJ2-1; D may match TRBD1 or TRBD2 (5 bases each). The CDR3 is made up of 14 amino acids. The V gene's germline CDR1 is SGHVS and CDR2 FQNEAQ. The V end was cut by 0 bases, the J end by 9 bases, with 12 bases between. DNA for the CDR3: TGTGCCAGCAGCTTAGCGGGGCTAGCCCGTGAGCAGTTCTTC. It yields the protein CASSLAGLAREQFF.

The CDR3 spells CASSRYRDRSSYEQYF. DNA of the CDR3: TGTGCCAGCAGCCGGTATAGGGACAGGTCGTCCTACGAGCAGTACTTC. The chain joins TRBV14 to TRBJ2-7, with 8 bases matching TRBD1. CDR1 is SGHDN and CDR2 is FVKESK in the germline V gene. The CDR3 covers 16 residues. Trimming took 4 bases from V and 1 from J; bases not matched to a gene: 9.

The chain employs TRBV2 and TRBJ2-1; the D gene is possibly TRBD1 (5 bases). This CDR3 is built from 12 residues. The V gene's germline CDR1 is SNHLY and CDR2 FYNNEI. Trimming took off 4 bases at V and 10 bases at J, with 11 bases between the two ends. The CDR3: CASSGDSSEQFF. CDR3 DNA: TGTGCCAGCAGTGGAGACAGTTCCGAGCAGTTCTTC.